One and the same sample provided the 5 T cell receptor beta chains below, sequenced in a study of tumor and adjacent non-tumor tissue in lung cancer. This sample's RNA came from whole unsorted tissue. TCRbeta libraries were built with three rounds of nested PCR, modified from ARM-PCR. TCRdb reprocessed the multiplex PCR reads via MiXCR and lists one record per CDR3 protein. The sample consists of 200,000 or so distinct CDR3 sequences, approximately 74% of them appearing once. Material: lung tumor tissue. These receptor sequences come from a man aged 55 to 70 with non-small cell lung cancer.

A remark on this clonotype: The CDR3 carries no conserved terminal phenylalanine or tryptophan, so it likely arises from a read error. V usage is TRBV11-1 and J usage is TRBJ2-1; 10 nucleotides agree with TRBD2. From germline, CDR1 is SGHAT and CDR2 FQDESV (reference sequence). The CDR3 contains 17 residues. The CDR3 loop reads CASSLSRLAGVNNDQFL. For the CDR3, the DNA is TGTGCCAGCAGCTTATCTCGGCTAGCGGGAGTCAACAATGACCAGTTCTTA.

Of note for this clonotype: Lacking the conserved final phenylalanine or tryptophan, this CDR3 likely reflects a read error. The genes are TRBV20-1 and TRBJ2-7; 10 nucleotides agree with TRBD2. The CDR3 runs 14 residues. Germline CDR1 and CDR2: DFQATT and SNEGSKA (reference sequence). V dropped 6 bases and J dropped 0; count of bases not matched to a gene: 5. This CDR3 reads CSAWTSGNSYEQYL. CDR3 coding DNA: TGCAGTGCCTGGACTAGCGGCAACTCCTACGAGCAGTACTTA.

Remarks on this clonotype: A single base separates this from a much larger clone, so it may be a read error. The chain recombines TRBV5-6 with TRBJ2-4; D is ambiguous. The CDR3 runs to 16 residues. Germline CDR1 is SGHDT and CDR2 is YYEEEE. The CDR3 nucleotides read TGTCCCAGCAGCTTGGTCTCGGGCCAACTGGCGGACATTCAGTACTTC. Its protein product is CPSSLVSGQLADIQYF.

Remarks on this clonotype: One junction end does not reproduce the germline sequence, and a read error may be involved. The rearrangement joins TRBV6-1 to TRBJ1-1; no clear D. The CDR3 runs 15 residues. CDR1 MNHNS and CDR2 SASEGT come from the germline V gene. CDR3 coding DNA: TGTGCCAGCAATGAAGCTGGGCGCCCTAACACTGAAGCTTTTTTT. Its translation is CASNEAGRPNTEAFF.

The rearrangement joins TRBV6-2 or TRBV6-3 to TRBJ2-1; D possibly uses TRBD1 or TRBD2 (6 bases each). Germline CDR1 MNHEY, CDR2 SVGEGT. The V end lost 7 bases, the J end lost 10 bases, and 26 bases lay between the germline ends. The CDR3 totals 16 residues. The DNA of the CDR3 is TGTGCCAGCACCTTAGGTCGGGAGTGGGGGACAATCGAGCAGTTCTTC. Protein product: CASTLGREWGTIEQFF.